A single sample gave rise to the 24 T cell receptor beta chains below, sequenced in a study of blood T cell repertoires in COVID-19. Sequencing used immunoSEQ multiplex PCR; TCRdb keeps in-frame clones, though not all of them. The sample has about 150,000 clones; more than 80% are singletons. Specimen: PBMCs or T cells enriched from blood (not recorded which). The receptors derive from a man aged 45-65 years who had recovered from COVID-19.

This clone was counted a few times. The chain uses TRBV9 and TRBJ1-6; D is possibly TRBD1 (5 bases). Trimming took off 5 bases at V and 4 bases at J, with 19 bases between the two ends. Looked up from germline, CDR1 is SGDLS and CDR2 is YYNGEE. This CDR3 region has 17 residues. The CDR3 sequence: CASSTGQGSPYNSPLHF. In nucleotides, the CDR3 is TGTGCCAGCAGTACCGGACAAGGGTCTCCATATAATTCACCCCTCCACTTT.

The chain employs TRBV19 and TRBJ2-4; perhaps TRBD2 as D (5 bases). Per the germline V gene, CDR1 is LNHDA and CDR2 is SQIVND (reference sequence). This CDR3 has 15 residues. V lost 10 bases to trimming and J lost 0 bases, with 16 bases between them. As DNA, the CDR3 is TGTGCCACCGAAAATCCCGGGGAAGCCAAAAACATTCAGTACTTC. This codes for CATENPGEAKNIQYF.

The chain couples TRBV7-2 to TRBJ1-6; D uncertain. Germline assignment: CDR1 SGHTA and CDR2 FQGNSA. The CDR3 is made up of 13 amino acids. Deletions cut 5 bases from V and 6 bases from J, with 8 bases between. CDR3 amino acids: CASSPTGNSPLHF. For the CDR3, the DNA is TGTGCCAGCAGCCCCACCGGTAATTCACCCCTCCACTTT. Full variable domain (rest looked up from reference TRBV7-2 and TRBJ1-6): GAGVSQSPSNKVTEKGKDVELRCDPISGHTALYWYRQSLGQGLEFLIYFQGNSAPDKSGLPSDRFSAERTGGSVSTLTIQRTQQEDSAVYLCASSPTGNSPLHFGNGTRLTVT.

The CDR3 here is CASSLTIAGEAGQFF. The CDR3 bases are TGTGCCAGCAGCCTCACGATTGCCGGAGAGGCGGGGCAGTTCTTC. The rearrangement joins TRBV7-9 to TRBJ2-1; tentatively, D is TRBD2 (5 bases). CDR3 length: 15 residues. Germline CDR1 is SEHNR and CDR2 is FQNEAQ (reference sequence). Trimming stripped 5 bases from V and 12 bases from J, with 23 bases between.

The genes are TRBV28 and TRBJ2-3, with a weak D call TRBD2 (6 bases). Germline CDR1 reads MDHEN; CDR2 reads SYDVKM. CDR3 size: 15 residues. Trimming pared 6 bases from V and 0 bases from J, leaving 13 bases between. CDR3 nucleotide sequence: TGTGCCAGCAGGAAACTAGCACCAAGCACAGATACGCAGTATTTT. Its translation: CASRKLAPSTDTQYF.

The V and J genes are TRBV28 and TRBJ1-3; D ambiguous. CDR3 length equals 12 residues. The germline V gene has CDR1 MDHEN and CDR2 SYDVKM. Trimming cost V 6 bases and J 6 bases, with 9 bases left between them. The CDR3 nucleotides read TGTGCCAGCAGGGCTCGGGAAAACACCATATATTTT. This gives the protein CASRARENTIYF. The full variable domain, its missing parts supplied by reference TRBV28 and TRBJ1-3, is DVKVTQSSRYLVKRTGEKVFLECVQDMDHENMFWYRQDPGLGLRLIYFSYDVKMKEKGDIPEGYSVSREKKERFSLILESASTNQTSMYLCASRARENTIYFGEGSWLTVV.

The chain employs TRBV16 and TRBJ1-5, with D hard to call. V lost 3 bases and J 4 bases, leaving 4 bases between the germline ends. The CDR3 runs 12 residues. Per germline, CDR1 KGHSY and CDR2 FQNENV. The CDR3 sequence is CASSHQNQPQHF. The CDR3 DNA follows: TGTGCCAGCAGCCATCAAAATCAGCCCCAGCATTTT. Variable domain in full (rest from reference TRBV16 and TRBJ1-5): GEEVAQTPKHLVRGEGQKAKLYCAPIKGHSYVFWYQQVLKNEFKFLISFQNENVFDETGMPKERFSAKCLPNSPCSLEIQATKLEDSAVYFCASSHQNQPQHFGDGTRLSIL.

V is TRBV18 and J is TRBJ2-3; 7 nucleotides line up with TRBD1. Trimming at V came to 4 bases and at J to 0 bases, leaving 7 bases not matched to a gene. CDR1 is KGHSH and CDR2 is LQKENI in the germline V gene. CDR3 length: 16 amino acids. In nucleotides, the CDR3 is TGTGCCAGCTCACGCAGACAGGGTTCTAGCACAGATACGCAGTATTTT. Encoded protein: CASSRRQGSSTDTQYF. Full variable domain (remainder filled in from reference TRBV18 and TRBJ2-3): NAGVMQNPRHLVRRRGQEARLRCSPMKGHSHVYWYRQLPEEGLKFMVYLQKENIIDESGMPKERFSAEFPKEGPSILRIQQVVRGDSAAYFCASSRRQGSSTDTQYFGPGTRLTVL.

This chain connects TRBV30 to TRBJ1-4; 8 bases align to TRBD1. CDR3 length: 17 amino acids. The ends lost 4 bases at V and 5 bases at J; junction bases unmatched: 15. The germline gives CDR1 GTSNPN, CDR2 SVGIG (reference sequence). The CDR3 here is CAWKFPQWTGQNEKLFF. CDR3 sequence (DNA): TGTGCCTGGAAGTTCCCCCAGTGGACAGGGCAAAATGAAAAACTGTTTTTT.

This clone was seen once. The rearrangement uses TRBV7-9 and TRBJ1-6; 8 nucleotides match TRBD1. CDR3 length equals 15 residues. With V trimmed by 6 bases and J by 6 bases, 7 bases remained unmatched. Germline lookup yields CDR1 SEHNR and CDR2 FQNEAQ (reference sequence). In nucleotides, the CDR3 is TGTGCCAGCAGGCTTCCGGGACAGGTTAATTCACCCCTCCACTTT. It translates to CASRLPGQVNSPLHF.

This rearrangement joins TRBV18 to TRBJ2-5; D is ambiguous. Trimming stripped 2 bases from V and 2 bases from J, with 9 bases between. CDR3 length: 14 residues. From germline, CDR1 is KGHSH and CDR2 LQKENI. The CDR3 DNA follows: TGTGCCAGCTCACCAACGGCGGTGCAAGAGACCCAGTACTTC. Amino acids: CASSPTAVQETQYF.

The V gene is TRBV2, the J gene TRBJ1-2, with 9 bases lining up with TRBD1. V shed 6 bases and J 7 bases; nucleotides not matched to a gene: 12. CDR1 is SNHLY and CDR2 is FYNNEI in the germline V gene. CDR3 length: 15 residues. The CDR3 nucleotides are TGTGCCAGCAGCCAATTACAGGGGGCGATACTTGGCTACACCTTC. This sequence encodes CASSQLQGAILGYTF. Full variable domain (remainder filled in from reference TRBV2 and TRBJ1-2): EPEVTQTPSHQVTQMGQEVILRCVPISNHLYFYWYRQILGQKVEFLVSFYNNEISEKSEIFDDQFSVERPDGSNFTLKIRSTKLEDSAMYFCASSQLQGAILGYTFGSGTRLTVV.

This chain connects TRBV11-2 to TRBJ1-4; D uncertain. V was pared by 5 bases and J by 8 bases, with 15 bases between. Germline CDR1 is SGHAT and CDR2 is FQNNGV. This CDR3 is 14 amino acids long. CDR3 residues: CASSPRRLGEKLFF. In DNA form, the CDR3 reads TGTGCCAGCAGCCCCCGCAGGTTGGGCGAAAAACTGTTTTTT.

The V gene is TRBV19, the J gene TRBJ2-2; 12 bases map to TRBD2. V shed 10 bases, J shed 4 bases, and the junction held 7 bases outside the gene matches. Germline V lookup: CDR1 LNHDA, CDR2 SQIVND (reference sequence). The CDR3 contains 15 residues. The CDR3 nucleotides are TGTGCCACCAAGACTAGCGGGAGATTCACCGGGGAGCTGTTTTTT. Residues: CATKTSGRFTGELFF.

This clone was counted once. The chain carries TRBV27 and TRBJ1-5, with a possible D match to TRBD1 (5 bases). Trimming shortened V by 5 bases and J by 2 bases, and 7 bases separated the two germline ends. Germline CDR1 is MNHEY and CDR2 is SMNVEV (reference sequence). This CDR3 spans 13 amino acids. In DNA form, the CDR3 reads TGTGCCAGCAGTCGACAGCGCAATCAGCCCCAGCATTTT. This codes for CASSRQRNQPQHF.

J is TRBJ2-5 and V is TRBV20-1; 12 bases agree with TRBD2. Germline values: CDR1 DFQATT, CDR2 SNEGSKA (reference sequence). The length of the CDR3 is 15 residues. Trimming cost V 3 bases and J 3 bases; bases outside gene matches: 5. The CDR3 nucleotides are TGCAGTGCTAGTGGACTAGCGGGGACTGAAGAGACCCAGTACTTC. Translation: CSASGLAGTEETQYF.

This clone occurred once. This chain joins TRBV4-1 and TRBJ2-4, with D perhaps TRBD1 (5 bases). Germline assignment: CDR1 MGHRA and CDR2 YSYEKL. Trimming shortened V by 0 bases and J by 7 bases, and 13 bases separated the two germline ends. CDR3 length: 15 amino acids. DNA for the CDR3: TGCGCCAGCAGCCAAGATTCAGGGTTCACCAACATTCAGTACTTC. Translating gives CASSQDSGFTNIQYF.

The V gene is TRBV10-3, the J gene TRBJ1-1; D remains unclear. The CDR3 contains 14 residues. Trimming shortened V by 1 base and J by 1 base, and 7 bases separated the two germline ends. Germline-derived CDR1 and CDR2 are ENHRY and SYGVKD. DNA for the CDR3: TGTGCCATCAGTGAGTTCTTACAGAACACTGAAGCTTTCTTT. Residues: CAISEFLQNTEAFF.

This chain joins TRBV6-2 or TRBV6-3 and TRBJ2-5; 12 bases are a match to TRBD2. V trimming: 2 bases; J trimming: 7 bases; junction bases outside the gene matches: 5. The CDR3 loop spans 15 amino acids. Per the germline V gene, CDR1 is MNHEY and CDR2 is SVGEGT. The CDR3 loop is CASSYRTTSGRTQYF. The CDR3 bases are TGTGCCAGCAGTTACCGCACGACTAGCGGGAGGACCCAGTACTTC.

The chain links TRBV14 to TRBJ1-5; D not certain. Germline V CDR1 and CDR2: SGHDN, FVKESK. V dropped 0 bases and J dropped 6 bases, with 6 bases sitting between them. This CDR3 comprises 13 residues. DNA of the CDR3: TGTGCCAGCAGCCAAGATAACATTCAGCCCCAGCATTTT. Translated: CASSQDNIQPQHF.

The V call is TRBV30, the J call TRBJ1-1; 8 bases fit TRBD1. Trimming cost V 4 bases and J 1 base; bases outside gene matches: 2. Germline lookup yields CDR1 GTSNPN and CDR2 SVGIG (reference sequence). CDR3 length equals 13 residues. CDR3 nucleotides: TGTGCCTGGAAAGGACAGGGGAACACTGAAGCTTTCTTT. Its translation is CAWKGQGNTEAFF.

The chain joins TRBV2 to TRBJ2-3; D is undetermined. This CDR3 contains 15 residues. The germline CDR1 and CDR2 sequences are SNHLY and FYNNEI. V was clipped by 2 bases and J by 0 bases, with 9 bases between them. CDR3: CASSERRPSTDTQYF. The CDR3 DNA is TGTGCCAGCAGTGAAAGGCGGCCTAGCACAGATACGCAGTATTTT.

The count of this clone is one. The CDR3 coding sequence is TGTGCCAGCAGCTTAATGGGGACAGGGCTAGAGACCCAGTACTTC. This sequence encodes CASSLMGTGLETQYF. The chain recombines TRBV7-3 with TRBJ2-5; 9 bases align to TRBD1. V lost 1 base, J lost 4 bases, and 4 bases stayed unmatched. This CDR3 has 15 residues. The V gene's germline CDR1 is SGHTA and CDR2 FQGTGA. The full variable domain, rest sourced from reference TRBV7-3 and TRBJ2-5, is GAGVSQTPSNKVTEKGKYVELRCDPISGHTALYWYRQSLGQGPEFLIYFQGTGAADDSGLPNDRFFAVRPEGSVSTLKIQRTERGDSAVYLCASSLMGTGLETQYFGPGTRLLVL.

The chain carries TRBV7-7 and TRBJ1-4; D remains unclear. The germline CDR1 and CDR2 sequences are SSHAT and FNYEAQ (reference sequence). The CDR3 spans 15 residues. V lost 1 base to trimming and J lost 4 bases, with 10 bases between them. DNA for the CDR3: TGTGCCAGCAGCTTAGGCGGGAGACATAATGAAAAACTGTTTTTT. Its protein product is CASSLGGRHNEKLFF.